The entry below gives a single T cell receptor beta chain sequence along with its context. The entry originates in a study of blood T cell repertoires in COVID-19. In the study overall: From T cells, B-cell-depleted T cells, or PBMCs came the material, which was cDNA or gDNA.

Here immunoSEQ multiplex PCR was the method, and the copy in TCRdb shows in-frame clones only, minus some. The table includes 150,000 to 200,000 clones, more than 90% detected once. Germline values: CDR1 MNHEY, CDR2 SVGAGI. The CDR3 sequence is 15 residues long. The junction had 5 bases not matched to a gene; V was cut back by 2 bases and J by 3 bases. This receptor was taken from a man aged 55 to 70 with active or convalescent COVID-19. The sequenced material came from peripheral blood. The chain couples TRBV6-5 to TRBJ1-2; 8 bases line up with TRBD1. This chain's CDR3 is CASSYAPDRDYGYTF. For the CDR3, the DNA is TGTGCCAGCAGTTACGCACCGGACAGGGACTATGGCTACACCTTC.